This TCR beta chain was recovered during a study of T cells after posttransplantation cyclophosphamide. The naive gate required viable CD3+CD4+ or CD3+CD8+ cells with CCR7+CD45RA+CD45RO-CD95-CD27+CD28+ phenotype. The length of the CDR3 is 14 residues. Germline-derived CDR1 and CDR2 are MNHEY and SMNVEV (reference sequence). V gave up 7 bases and J gave up 1 base, with 13 bases separating them. TCRdb's copy holds only in-frame clones and misses some; the assay was immunoSEQ multiplex PCR. The table records some 21,000 clones, around 98% of them present only once. Sequenced sample: naive CD8+ T cells sorted from PBMCs. V usage is TRBV27 and J usage is TRBJ1-1, with D perhaps TRBD1 (6 bases). This sequence was found in a middle-aged man in good health, CMV-negative, and a related stem cell transplant donor. The DNA for the CDR3 is TGTGCCAGCAACTCCCTACAGGGGAACACTGAAGCTTTCTTT. This translates into CASNSLQGNTEAFF.